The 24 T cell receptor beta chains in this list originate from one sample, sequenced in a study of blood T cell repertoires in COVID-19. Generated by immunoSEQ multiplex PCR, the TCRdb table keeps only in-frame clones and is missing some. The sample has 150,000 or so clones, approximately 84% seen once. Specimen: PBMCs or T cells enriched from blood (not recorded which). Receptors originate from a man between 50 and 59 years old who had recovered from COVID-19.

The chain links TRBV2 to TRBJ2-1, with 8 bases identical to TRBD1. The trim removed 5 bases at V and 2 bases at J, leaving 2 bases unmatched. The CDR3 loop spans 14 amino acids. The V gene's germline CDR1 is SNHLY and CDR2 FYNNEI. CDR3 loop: CASSRTGPYNEQFF. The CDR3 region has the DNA TGTGCCAGCAGTCGGACAGGGCCCTACAATGAGCAGTTCTTC.

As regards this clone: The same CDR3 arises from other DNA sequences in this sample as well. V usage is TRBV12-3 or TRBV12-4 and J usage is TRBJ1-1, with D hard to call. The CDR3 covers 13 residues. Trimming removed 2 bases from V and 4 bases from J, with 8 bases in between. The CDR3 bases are TGTGCCAGCAGTTTAATAAGAGGCACTGAAGCTTTCTTT. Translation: CASSLIRGTEAFF.

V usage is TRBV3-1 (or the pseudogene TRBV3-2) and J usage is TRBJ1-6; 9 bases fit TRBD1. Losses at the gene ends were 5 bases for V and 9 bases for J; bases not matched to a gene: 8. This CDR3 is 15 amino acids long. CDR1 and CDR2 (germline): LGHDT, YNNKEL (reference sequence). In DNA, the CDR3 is TGTGCCAGCAGCGAAACAGGGGGCGCGGGTTCACCCCTCCACTTT. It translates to CASSETGGAGSPLHF.

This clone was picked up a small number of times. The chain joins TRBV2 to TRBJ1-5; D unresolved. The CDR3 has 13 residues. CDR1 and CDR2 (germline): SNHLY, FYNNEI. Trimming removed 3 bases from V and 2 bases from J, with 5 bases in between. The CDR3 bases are TGTGCCAGCAGTGACTCTGGCAATCAGCCCCAGCATTTT. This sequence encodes CASSDSGNQPQHF.

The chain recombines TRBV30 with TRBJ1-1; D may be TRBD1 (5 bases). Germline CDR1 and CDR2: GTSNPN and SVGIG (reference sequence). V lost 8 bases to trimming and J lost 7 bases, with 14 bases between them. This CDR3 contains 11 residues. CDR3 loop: CATRGGVEAFF. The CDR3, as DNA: TGTGCCACGCGCGGGGGAGTTGAAGCTTTCTTT.

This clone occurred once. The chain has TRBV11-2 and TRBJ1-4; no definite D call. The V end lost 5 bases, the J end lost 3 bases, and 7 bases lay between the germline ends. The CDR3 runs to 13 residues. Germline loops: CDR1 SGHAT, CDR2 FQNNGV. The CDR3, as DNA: TGTGCCAGCAGCGAGGTACCTAATGAAAAACTGTTTTTT. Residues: CASSEVPNEKLFF. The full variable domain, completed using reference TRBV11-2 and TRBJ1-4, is EAGVAQSPRYKIIEKRQSVAFWCNPISGHATLYWYQQILGQGPKLLIQFQNNGVVDDSQLPKDRFSAERLKGVDSTLKIQPAKLEDSAVYLCASSEVPNEKLFFGSGTQLSVL.

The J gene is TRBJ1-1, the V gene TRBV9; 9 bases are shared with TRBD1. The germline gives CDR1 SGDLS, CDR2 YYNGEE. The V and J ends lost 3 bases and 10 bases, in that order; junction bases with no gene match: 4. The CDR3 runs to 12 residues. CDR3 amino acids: CASSDGTGLAFF. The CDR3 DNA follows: TGTGCCAGCAGCGACGGGACAGGGCTAGCTTTCTTT.

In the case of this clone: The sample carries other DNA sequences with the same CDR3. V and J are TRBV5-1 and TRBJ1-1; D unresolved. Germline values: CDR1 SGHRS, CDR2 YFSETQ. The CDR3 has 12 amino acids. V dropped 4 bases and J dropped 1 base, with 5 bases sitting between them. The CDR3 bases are TGCGCCAGCAGCAGAGGGAACACTGAAGCTTTCTTT. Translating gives CASSRGNTEAFF.

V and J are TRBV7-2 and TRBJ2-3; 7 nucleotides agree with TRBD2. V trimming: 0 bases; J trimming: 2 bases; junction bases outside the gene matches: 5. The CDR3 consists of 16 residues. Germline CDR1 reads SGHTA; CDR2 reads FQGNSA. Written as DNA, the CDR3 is TGTGCCAGCAGCTTAGCGGGACTACTAGTCACAGATACGCAGTATTTT. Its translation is CASSLAGLLVTDTQYF. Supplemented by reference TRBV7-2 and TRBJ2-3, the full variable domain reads GAGVSQSPSNKVTEKGKDVELRCDPISGHTALYWYRQSLGQGLEFLIYFQGNSAPDKSGLPSDRFSAERTGGSVSTLTIQRTQQEDSAVYLCASSLAGLLVTDTQYFGPGTRLTVL.

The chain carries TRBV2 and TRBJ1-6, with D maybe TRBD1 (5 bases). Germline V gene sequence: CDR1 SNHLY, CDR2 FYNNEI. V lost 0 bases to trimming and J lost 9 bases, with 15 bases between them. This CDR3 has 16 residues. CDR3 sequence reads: CASSEAFGGGGSPLHF. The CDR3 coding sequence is TGTGCCAGCAGTGAAGCGTTCGGGGGTGGCGGTTCACCCCTCCACTTT.

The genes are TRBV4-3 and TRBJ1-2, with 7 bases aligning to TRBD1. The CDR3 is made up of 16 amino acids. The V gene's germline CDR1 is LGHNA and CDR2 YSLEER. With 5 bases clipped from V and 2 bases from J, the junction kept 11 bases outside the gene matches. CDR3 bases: TGCGCCAGCAGCTTAGACAGGGCCAACGGGAACTATGGCTACACCTTC. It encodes CASSLDRANGNYGYTF.

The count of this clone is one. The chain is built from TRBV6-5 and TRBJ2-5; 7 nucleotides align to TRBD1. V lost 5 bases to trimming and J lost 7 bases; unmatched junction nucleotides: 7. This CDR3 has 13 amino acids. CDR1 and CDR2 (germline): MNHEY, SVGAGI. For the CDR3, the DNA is TGTGCCAGCAGTAATGAACAGGGGCGGACCCAGTACTTC. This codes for CASSNEQGRTQYF.

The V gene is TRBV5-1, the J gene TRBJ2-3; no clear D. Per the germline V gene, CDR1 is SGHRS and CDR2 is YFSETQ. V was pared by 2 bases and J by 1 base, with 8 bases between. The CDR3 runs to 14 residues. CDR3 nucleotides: TGCGCCAGCAGCTTTCTAGAGGGCACAGATACGCAGTATTTT. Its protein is CASSFLEGTDTQYF.

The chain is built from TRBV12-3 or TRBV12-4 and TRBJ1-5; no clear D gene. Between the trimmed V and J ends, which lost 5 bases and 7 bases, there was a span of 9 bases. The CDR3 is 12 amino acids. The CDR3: CASSVGEQPQHF. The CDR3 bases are TGTGCCAGCAGTGTCGGGGAGCAGCCCCAGCATTTT.

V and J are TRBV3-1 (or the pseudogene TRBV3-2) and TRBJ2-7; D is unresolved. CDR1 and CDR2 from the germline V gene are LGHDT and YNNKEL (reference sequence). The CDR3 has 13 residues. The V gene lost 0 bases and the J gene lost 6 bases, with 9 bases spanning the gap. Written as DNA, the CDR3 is TGTGCCAGCAGCCAAGATTTCCGGGTCGAGCAGTACTTC. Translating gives CASSQDFRVEQYF.

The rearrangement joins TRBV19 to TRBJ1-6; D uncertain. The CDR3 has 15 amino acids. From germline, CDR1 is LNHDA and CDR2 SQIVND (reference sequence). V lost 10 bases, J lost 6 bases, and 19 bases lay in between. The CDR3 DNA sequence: TGTGCCACTTCCCCTCGGAGGGAAGGTAATTCACCCCTCCACTTT. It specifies CATSPRREGNSPLHF.

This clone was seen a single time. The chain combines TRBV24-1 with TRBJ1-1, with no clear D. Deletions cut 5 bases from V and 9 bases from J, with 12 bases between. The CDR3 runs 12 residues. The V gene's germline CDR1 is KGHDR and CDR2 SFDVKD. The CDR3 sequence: CATSGPNNKAFF. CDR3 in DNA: TGTGCCACCAGTGGTCCCAACAATAAAGCTTTCTTT.

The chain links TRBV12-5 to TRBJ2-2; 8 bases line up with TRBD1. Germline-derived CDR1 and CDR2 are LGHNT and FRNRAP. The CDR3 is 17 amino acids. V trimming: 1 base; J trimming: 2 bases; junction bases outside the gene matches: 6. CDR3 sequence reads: CASGLDRGSKNTGELFF. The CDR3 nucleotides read TGTGCTAGTGGTTTGGACAGGGGGAGCAAAAACACCGGGGAGCTGTTTTTT. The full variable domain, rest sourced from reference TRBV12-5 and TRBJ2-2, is DARVTQTPRHKVTEMGQEVTMRCQPILGHNTVFWYRQTMMQGLELLAYFRNRAPLDDSGMPKDRFSAEMPDATLATLKIQPSEPRDSAVYFCASGLDRGSKNTGELFFGEGSRLTVL.

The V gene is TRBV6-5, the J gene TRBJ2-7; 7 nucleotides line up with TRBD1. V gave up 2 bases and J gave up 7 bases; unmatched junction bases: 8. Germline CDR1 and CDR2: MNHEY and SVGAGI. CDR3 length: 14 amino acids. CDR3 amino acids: CASSYRGRLGEQYF. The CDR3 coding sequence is TGTGCCAGCAGTTACAGGGGGCGGCTCGGGGAGCAGTACTTC.

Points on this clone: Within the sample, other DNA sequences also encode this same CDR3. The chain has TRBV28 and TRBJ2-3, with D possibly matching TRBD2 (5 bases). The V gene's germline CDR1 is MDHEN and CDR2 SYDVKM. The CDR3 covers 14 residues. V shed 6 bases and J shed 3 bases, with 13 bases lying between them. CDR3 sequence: CASSLAGVTDTQYF. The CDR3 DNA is TGTGCCAGCAGCCTTGCCGGGGTGACAGATACGCAGTATTTT.

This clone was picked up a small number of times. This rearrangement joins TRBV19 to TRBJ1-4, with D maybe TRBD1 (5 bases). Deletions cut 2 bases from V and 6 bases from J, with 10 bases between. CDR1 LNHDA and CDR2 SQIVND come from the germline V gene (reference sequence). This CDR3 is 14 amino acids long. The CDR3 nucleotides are TGTGCCAGTAGTATATGGGGGGGTGATGAAAAACTGTTTTTT. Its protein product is CASSIWGGDEKLFF.

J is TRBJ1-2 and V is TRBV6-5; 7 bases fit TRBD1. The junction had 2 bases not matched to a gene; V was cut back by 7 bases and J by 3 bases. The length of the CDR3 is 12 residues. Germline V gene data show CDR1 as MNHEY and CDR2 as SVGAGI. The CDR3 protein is CASTQGDYGYTF. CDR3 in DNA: TGTGCCAGCACCCAGGGGGACTATGGCTACACCTTC.

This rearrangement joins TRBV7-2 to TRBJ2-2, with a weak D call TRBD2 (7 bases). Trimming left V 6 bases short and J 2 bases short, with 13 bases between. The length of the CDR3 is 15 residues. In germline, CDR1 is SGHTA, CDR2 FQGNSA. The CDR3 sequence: CASRRGGPNTGELFF. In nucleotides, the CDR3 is TGTGCCAGCAGAAGGGGGGGGCCCAACACCGGGGAGCTGTTTTTT.

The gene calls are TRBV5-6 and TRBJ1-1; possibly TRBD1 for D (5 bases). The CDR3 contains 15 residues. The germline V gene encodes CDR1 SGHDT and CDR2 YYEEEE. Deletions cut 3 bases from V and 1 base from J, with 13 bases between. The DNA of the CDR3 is TGTGCCAGCAGCTCGGGGGAAGGCTCGAACACTGAAGCTTTCTTT. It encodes CASSSGEGSNTEAFF.